One and the same sample provided the 19 T cell receptor beta chains below, sequenced in a study of post-analysis software for immune sequencing data. General study findings and limits: Included in a set of several TRBV segments more frequent in patients than controls were TRBV5-6, TRBV5-1 and TRBV20-1.

These receptors are not linked to any known antigen. Every TCR beta cDNA library bore unique molecular identifiers. TCRdb passed the PCR reads through MiXCR, listing each CDR3 protein once. Of 740,000 or so distinct CDR3 sequences in the sample, approximately 53% were seen once. Material: blood. These receptors all come from a girl aged 10 to 17 with multiple sclerosis.

The V and J genes are TRBV7-6 and TRBJ2-3, with 7 bases that match TRBD2. The length of the CDR3 is 16 residues. The germline V gene encodes CDR1 SGHVS and CDR2 FNYEAQ. V lost 2 bases and J lost 8; bases outside the gene matches: 13. The CDR3 nucleotides read TGTGCCAGCAGCTTACTAGATGGCGGGAGTGGGAGTACGCAGTATTTT. Encoded protein: CASSLLDGGSGSTQYF. Combining the CDR3 with reference TRBV7-6 and TRBJ2-3 gives the whole variable domain GAGVSQSPRYKVTKRGQDVALRCDPISGHVSLYWYRQALGQGPEFLTYFNYEAQQDKSGLPNDRFSAERPEGSISTLTIQRTEQRDSAMYRCASSLLDGGSGSTQYFGPGTRLTVL.

The chain couples TRBV6-6 to TRBJ1-5, with D tentatively TRBD1 (5 bases). Germline loops: CDR1 MNHNY, CDR2 SVGAGI (reference sequence). CDR3 length: 15 amino acids. V was pared by 6 bases and J by 3 bases, with 15 bases between. The CDR3 loop reads CASRGRDGPNQPQHF. CDR3 nucleotide sequence: TGTGCCAGCAGGGGTAGGGACGGCCCCAATCAGCCCCAGCATTTT.

This chain joins TRBV20-1 and TRBJ2-5; 12 bases match TRBD2. J gave up 4 bases and V 6 bases, and 6 bases lay outside the gene matches. The CDR3 has 14 amino acids. Per the germline V gene, CDR1 is DFQATT and CDR2 is SNEGSKA (reference sequence). In DNA, the CDR3 is TGCAGTGCGCCCCCGGGACTAGCGGGAGAGACCCAGTACTTC. This codes for CSAPPGLAGETQYF.

This clonotype has only a few counts. The chain carries TRBV7-8 and TRBJ1-5; D is possibly TRBD1 (5 bases). Germline V gene lookup returns CDR1 SGHVS and CDR2 FQNEAQ. This CDR3 spans 16 amino acids. V lost 5 bases to trimming and J lost 3 bases, with 17 bases between them. CDR3 residues: CASSPLGGFHNQPQHF. In DNA, the CDR3 is TGTGCCAGCAGCCCCCTGGGGGGGTTTCACAATCAGCCCCAGCATTTT.

V usage is TRBV9 and J usage is TRBJ2-6; D may be TRBD2 (5 bases). This CDR3 spans 17 amino acids. Germline V gene data show CDR1 as SGDLS and CDR2 as YYNGEE. The germline V and J ends were trimmed by 0 bases and 2 bases, with 12 bases remaining between them. CDR3 in DNA: TGTGCCAGCAGCGTAGGACTACTCCGCCCTGGGGCCAACGTCCTGACTTTC. This gives the protein CASSVGLLRPGANVLTF.

The chain is built from TRBV2 and TRBJ1-2; D call uncertain. This CDR3 is 14 amino acids long. V lost 3 bases and J lost 4, with 12 bases in between. The germline V gene encodes CDR1 SNHLY and CDR2 FYNNEI. The CDR3 nucleotides are TGTGCCAGCAGTGATACGGGTTCAAGCTATGGCTACACCTTC. It codes for CASSDTGSSYGYTF.

This clonotype was found a few times. The rearrangement joins TRBV7-3 to TRBJ2-1; maybe TRBD2 (6 bases). Deletions cut 0 bases from V and 5 bases from J, with 8 bases between. The CDR3 runs 14 residues. Germline CDR1 and CDR2: SGHTA and FQGTGA. The DNA of the CDR3 is TGTGCCAGCAGCTTAACGGCGGGACACAATGAGCAGTTCTTC. As protein: CASSLTAGHNEQFF. Supplemented by reference TRBV7-3 and TRBJ2-1, the full variable domain reads GAGVSQTPSNKVTEKGKYVELRCDPISGHTALYWYRQSLGQGPEFLIYFQGTGAADDSGLPNDRFFAVRPEGSVSTLKIQRTERGDSAVYLCASSLTAGHNEQFFGPGTRLTVL.

CDR3 bases: TGCAGCACGATTCAAAACCCACAAGACCACCATGGCTACACCTTC. As protein: CSTIQNPQDHHGYTF. This chain connects TRBV20-1 to TRBJ1-2; no firm D call. Per germline, CDR1 DFQATT and CDR2 SNEGSKA (reference sequence). There are 15 residues in the CDR3.

This clonotype appeared a few times. This rearrangement joins TRBV29-1 to TRBJ2-7, with 9 bases matching TRBD1. The CDR3 is 14 residues long. The germline V gene has CDR1 SQVTM and CDR2 ANQGSEA. V shed 6 bases, J shed 4 bases, and the junction held 10 bases outside the gene matches. The DNA for the CDR3 is TGCAGCGTAGCCGGGACAGGGTATGAGTACGAGCAGTACTTC. Translated, it gives CSVAGTGYEYEQYF.

This chain links TRBV29-1 with TRBJ2-1; weak D call: TRBD2 (7 bases). Trimming removed 7 bases at V and 3 bases at J, with 19 bases between. Germline CDR1 SQVTM, CDR2 ANQGSEA. This CDR3 region has 15 residues. In nucleotides, the CDR3 is TGCAGCGGGCGAGGGGGGGAGGAGGACTACAATGAGCAGTTCTTC. It specifies CSGRGGEEDYNEQFF.

This rearrangement joins TRBV29-1 to TRBJ2-1; no reliable D call. Looked up from germline, CDR1 is SQVTM and CDR2 is ANQGSEA. This CDR3 comprises 11 residues. V was pared by 6 bases and J by 7 bases, with 10 bases between. CDR3 nucleotides: TGCAGCGTCCAAATGGGGAATGAGCAGTTCTTC. Amino acids: CSVQMGNEQFF.

In the case of this clonotype: The germline gene is not matched at one end of the junction; a read error may be the cause. The chain has TRBV12-3 or TRBV12-4 and TRBJ2-7, with a possible D match to TRBD2 (6 bases). The CDR3 consists of 14 residues. For the CDR3, the DNA is TGTGCCAGCAGTTTACGGGCAGGGACTGGCGAGCGGTACTTC. As protein: CASSLRAGTGERYF.

The chain uses TRBV4-1 and TRBJ2-7, with 10 bases identical to TRBD2. The length of the CDR3 is 16 residues. The V gene's germline CDR1 is MGHRA and CDR2 YSYEKL. J gave up 4 bases and V 3 bases, and 9 bases lay outside the gene matches. Here the CDR3 reads CASSQDLAGEGYEQYF. DNA for the CDR3: TGCGCCAGCAGCCAGGACCTAGCGGGAGAGGGGTACGAGCAGTACTTC.

V and J are TRBV20-1 and TRBJ2-1; 12 nucleotides agree with TRBD2. Per germline, CDR1 DFQATT and CDR2 SNEGSKA (reference sequence). The V gene end was trimmed by 0 bases and the J gene end by 9 bases; junction bases not matched to a gene: 6. This CDR3 region has 15 residues. The CDR3 DNA sequence: TGCAGTGCTAGAGACCGACTAGCGGGAGTCAGTGAGCAGTTCTTC. Residues: CSARDRLAGVSEQFF.

The chain combines TRBV6-1 with TRBJ2-4; D is perhaps TRBD1 (6 bases). The J call could be wrong; TRBJ2-7 is a better fit for the DNA end. The CDR3 sequence is 15 residues long. Per germline, CDR1 MNHNS and CDR2 SASEGT. As DNA, the CDR3 is TGTGCCAGCAGTGAAGCGCCAGGGGCCTCCTACGAGCAGTACTTC. Translation gives CASSEAPGASYEQYF.

The chain uses TRBV29-1 and TRBJ2-1, with D possibly TRBD2 on 6 matching bases. Germline V gene lookup returns CDR1 SQVTM and CDR2 ANQGSEA. The CDR3 is made up of 13 amino acids. Deletions cut 8 bases from V and 0 bases from J, with 11 bases between. The CDR3 bases are TGCAGCACTACTAGCAGCTCCTACAATGAGCAGTTCTTC. Protein: CSTTSSSYNEQFF.

This rearrangement joins TRBV7-6 to TRBJ2-1; 10 nucleotides agree with TRBD2. The length of the CDR3 is 16 residues. Germline trimming cut 3 bases from V and 8 bases from J; bases unmatched to any gene: 10. The V gene's germline CDR1 is SGHVS and CDR2 FNYEAQ. The CDR3: CASSFGPSGRFDEQFF. Here the CDR3 DNA reads TGTGCCAGCAGCTTTGGTCCTAGCGGGAGATTCGATGAGCAGTTCTTC.

This clonotype came up a few times. The rearrangement links TRBV9 to TRBJ2-7, with a possible D match to TRBD2 (6 bases). Trimming took off 4 bases at V and 7 bases at J, with 18 bases between the two ends. There are 14 residues in the CDR3. CDR1 is SGDLS and CDR2 is YYNGEE in the germline V gene. The CDR3 DNA is TGTGCCAGCAGCCCTGAGGTGGCAGGGAGGGAGCAGTACTTC. The encoded protein is CASSPEVAGREQYF.

V is TRBV20-1 and J is TRBJ2-2; 10 bases match TRBD2. After removal of 1 base from V and 8 bases from J, the junction contained 10 bases not matched to a gene. The CDR3 runs to 16 residues. CDR1 is DFQATT and CDR2 is SNEGSKA in the germline V gene (reference sequence). DNA for the CDR3: TGCAGTGCTAGAGTAGGAGCGGGAGGGCCCAAGGGGGAGCTGTTTTTT. This codes for CSARVGAGGPKGELFF.